Below are 9 T cell receptor beta chains sequenced from a single sample in a study of T-cell memory formation after mild COVID-19 (dated by TCRdb to the early 2020s). Libraries came from 5' RACE. The instrument was an Illumina NovaSeq 6000. The raw public reads went through TCRdb reprocessing: fastp at Q25, MiXCR clone calling, in-frame beta chains kept. Merged by CDR3 protein, the rows form single entries marked with the most common genes and DNA. The sample table records just over 350,000 distinct CDR3 sequences; about 15% of these occur just once. The ten largest clones represent roughly a fifth of the sample. The sample was PBMCs or a T cell subset sorted from them (not recorded which). These receptors were taken from a man aged 18 to 29 who had mild COVID-19 (a few samples of this study predate the infection). The sample titles of this study are shuffled in the database, so cell type and time point are left out; the donor was told from shared clones.

The chain combines TRBV5-1 with TRBJ2-1, with D possibly matching TRBD2 (7 bases). The CDR3 extends over 16 amino acids. V lost 0 bases and J 5 bases, leaving 15 bases between the germline ends. In germline, CDR1 is SGHRS, CDR2 YFSETQ. CDR3 amino acids: CASSLDLGGGNNEQFF. DNA for the CDR3: TGCGCCAGCAGCTTGGACCTAGGGGGGGGTAACAATGAGCAGTTCTTC. Full variable domain (missing parts from reference TRBV5-1 and TRBJ2-1): KAGVTQTPRYLIKTRGQQVTLSCSPISGHRSVSWYQQTPGQGLQFLFEYFSETQRNKGNFPGRFSGRQFSNSRSEMNVSTLELGDSALYLCASSLDLGGGNNEQFFGPGTRLTVL.

This clonotype showed up many times. The chain recombines TRBV28 with TRBJ2-5; D unclear. The CDR3 consists of 15 residues. From germline, CDR1 is MDHEN and CDR2 SYDVKM. V lost 2 bases, J lost 4 bases, and 14 bases lay in between. CDR3 region: CASSLVAGRLETQYF. CDR3 sequence (DNA): TGTGCCAGCAGTTTAGTCGCAGGAAGGTTAGAGACCCAGTACTTC. Full variable domain (outside the CDR3, taken from reference TRBV28 and TRBJ2-5): DVKVTQSSRYLVKRTGEKVFLECVQDMDHENMFWYRQDPGLGLRLIYFSYDVKMKEKGDIPEGYSVSREKKERFSLILESASTNQTSMYLCASSLVAGRLETQYFGPGTRLLVL.

This clonotype appeared a few times. The chain carries TRBV6-6 and TRBJ1-2, with D maybe TRBD1 (5 bases). This CDR3 is 15 amino acids long. Trimming took 5 bases from V and 8 from J, leaving 21 bases between them. CDR1 and CDR2 (germline): MNHNY, SVGAGI (reference sequence). The CDR3 protein is CASSPGNGGLRGYTF. Here the CDR3 DNA reads TGTGCCAGCAGTCCCGGTAATGGGGGACTACGGGGCTACACCTTC.

The chain recombines TRBV7-9 with TRBJ1-4; weak D call: TRBD1 (5 bases). The CDR3 extends over 12 amino acids. From germline, CDR1 is SEHNR and CDR2 FQNEAQ (reference sequence). Trimming removed 9 bases at V and 6 bases at J, with 11 bases between. The DNA for the CDR3 is TGTGCCAGTTCGCGGGGGTATGAAAAACTGTTTTTT. Amino acid sequence: CASSRGYEKLFF.

The chain recombines TRBV6-2 or TRBV6-3 with TRBJ1-1, with D possibly matching TRBD1 (6 bases). V lost 6 bases to trimming and J lost 10 bases, with 21 bases between them. There are 14 residues in the CDR3. The germline gives CDR1 MNHEY, CDR2 SVGEGT. The CDR3 coding sequence is TGTGCCAGCAGGGCCCCCGGGGGCTCCATGGGAGCTTTCTTT. Its translation is CASRAPGGSMGAFF.

This clonotype was observed a single time. The chain's CDR3 is CASSSTINRGGNQPQHF. CDR3 coding DNA: TGTGCCAGCAGCTCCACCATCAACAGGGGCGGCAATCAGCCCCAGCATTTT. The chain uses TRBV7-9 and TRBJ1-5, with 7 nucleotides matching TRBD1. The germline CDR1 and CDR2 sequences are SEHNR and FQNEAQ (reference sequence). The CDR3 extends over 17 amino acids. J was trimmed by 2 bases and V by 4 bases; bases with no gene match: 11.

This clonotype was seen a handful of times. The gene calls are TRBV12-3 or TRBV12-4 and TRBJ1-2; D is unresolved. Trimming cost V 6 bases and J 7 bases, with 24 bases left between them. This CDR3 has 16 amino acids. The CDR3 DNA reads TGTGCCAGCAGCCCCCACCCGGGTAGGGCCCTTTTTGGCTACACCTTC. Amino acids: CASSPHPGRALFGYTF.

The genes are TRBV7-2 and TRBJ1-4; TRBD1 might be the D (6 bases). CDR1 SGHTA and CDR2 FQGNSA come from the germline V gene. The CDR3 consists of 16 residues. V was pared by 8 bases and J by 0 bases, with 16 bases between. CDR3 protein: CASAGGFSATNEKLFF. The CDR3 DNA follows: TGTGCCAGCGCTGGGGGCTTCTCGGCAACTAATGAAAAACTGTTTTTT.

The chain carries TRBV2 and TRBJ2-5; 13 nucleotides line up with TRBD2. V was pared by 5 bases and J by 4 bases, with 13 bases of the junction left unmatched. The CDR3 has 18 amino acids. The germline V gene encodes CDR1 SNHLY and CDR2 FYNNEI. As DNA, the CDR3 is TGTGCCAGCAGTCGGACTAGCGGGGGACGAACATCCCCAGAGACCCAGTACTTC. Protein: CASSRTSGGRTSPETQYF.